The source of this TCR beta chain is a study of T cells in Graves' hyperthyroidism and ophthalmopathy. Across the study: The initial diagnosis was the point when peripheral blood was collected, ahead of any treatment. Study outcomes and limitations: Patients with ophthalmopathy were separated from those with stable hyperthyroidism by a 13 V-J model.

Germline V gene sequence: CDR1 MNHEY, CDR2 SMNVEV (reference sequence). This CDR3 comprises 14 residues. J gave up 3 bases and V 6 bases, and 7 bases lay outside the gene matches. Amplification of TCR beta CDR3 regions used RNA as the template. When the TCR CDR3 underwent first-round RT-PCR, the HTBI primer set was used. TCRdb re-analysed the multiplex PCR reads in MiXCR, keeping a single row per CDR3 protein. The table records hundreds of thousands of distinct CDR3 sequences, less than 20% of them present only once. The table lists this clonotype with many counts. The antigen is undetermined. The V gene is TRBV27, the J gene TRBJ1-1, with 7 nucleotides matching TRBD1. Sequencing was carried out using blood. This clonotype was sampled from a young woman with Graves' hyperthyroidism. The DNA for the CDR3 is TGTGCCAGCAGATTAACAGGGGAGGACACTGAAGCTTTCTTT. This translates into CASRLTGEDTEAFF.